A single sample gave rise to the 7 T cell receptor beta chains below, sequenced in a study of blood T cell repertoires in COVID-19. The protocol was immunoSEQ multiplex PCR, while the TCRdb copy is restricted to in-frame clones and leaves out a portion. The sample carries around 230,000 clones, about 80% recorded once. Sequencing was carried out using PBMCs or T cells enriched from blood (not recorded which). The receptors were sampled from a man in his forties who had recovered from COVID-19.

This clone is a singleton in its sample. The chain is built from TRBV6-5 and TRBJ2-7; TRBD1 matches at 9 bases. The CDR3 runs to 15 residues. Unmatched junction bases numbered 10, after V lost 9 bases and J lost 1 base. Germline V lookup: CDR1 MNHEY, CDR2 SVGAGI. CDR3 sequence (DNA): TGTGCCAGTGAGGCTCCCGGGACAGGGTCCTACGAGCAGTACTTC. This gives the protein CASEAPGTGSYEQYF.

The chain couples TRBV30 to TRBJ1-2; D perhaps matches TRBD1 (5 bases). Germline V gene sequence: CDR1 GTSNPN, CDR2 SVGIG (reference sequence). This CDR3 is 14 amino acids long. Trimming removed 3 bases from V and 4 bases from J, with 15 bases in between. As DNA, the CDR3 is TGTGCCTGGAGCCTCGGAGGGGAGGCCTATGGCTACACCTTC. It translates to CAWSLGGEAYGYTF.

This clone was seen a few times. The chain carries TRBV28 and TRBJ1-4; D gene ambiguous. CDR1 and CDR2 (germline): MDHEN, SYDVKM. This CDR3 has 14 amino acids. The V gene lost 4 bases and the J gene lost 0 bases, with 6 bases spanning the gap. In DNA, the CDR3 is TGTGCCAGCAGTTCTATTACAACTAATGAAAAACTGTTTTTT. Amino acids: CASSSITTNEKLFF.

The V call is TRBV7-2, the J call TRBJ2-7, with D hard to call. Germline CDR1 reads SGHTA; CDR2 reads FQGNSA. This CDR3 region has 13 residues. V was cut by 5 bases and J by 3 bases, with 11 bases left in between. The CDR3 is CASSAQVIYEQYF. In DNA form, the CDR3 reads TGTGCCAGCAGCGCCCAGGTTATCTACGAGCAGTACTTC.

The chain joins TRBV3-1 (or the pseudogene TRBV3-2) to TRBJ2-4, with TRBD1 identical over 7 bases. The CDR3 extends over 17 amino acids. V lost 2 bases and J lost 1; bases outside the gene matches: 8. Germline V lookup: CDR1 LGHDT, CDR2 YNNKEL (reference sequence). CDR3 region: CASSQRRGPGAKNIQYF. In nucleotides, the CDR3 is TGTGCCAGCAGCCAAAGAAGGGGGCCAGGGGCCAAAAACATTCAGTACTTC.

CDR3 in DNA: TGTGCCAGCAGCTTAGCGCAGGTCACTGAAGCTTTCTTT. This gives the protein CASSLAQVTEAFF. The chain has TRBV11-1 and TRBJ1-1; no firm D call. This CDR3 comprises 13 residues. The V gene's germline CDR1 is SGHAT and CDR2 FQDESV (reference sequence). Trimming stripped 0 bases from V and 4 bases from J, with 6 bases between.

This chain uses TRBV5-1 with TRBJ1-1; D not certain. Germline-derived CDR1 and CDR2 are SGHRS and YFSETQ. V was shortened by 4 bases and J by 0 bases, with 13 bases between the two germline ends. CDR3 length equals 15 residues. The CDR3 nucleotides are TGCGCCAGCAGCCCGGAGGGTGGAATGAACACTGAAGCTTTCTTT. Amino acid sequence: CASSPEGGMNTEAFF.